This T cell receptor beta chain was found in a study of Graves' ophthalmopathy and Graves' hyperthyroidism. Study background: Hyperthyroidism counted as stable given no ophthalmopathy within 18 months of follow-up.

A diagnosis was made from clinical symptoms together with serum thyroxine, TRAb, thyroid ultrasound and orbital computed tomography. Only a few counts were recorded for this clonotype. For repertoire sequencing, the TCR beta CDR3 regions were amplified from RNA transcripts. A first-round RT-PCR used HTBI primers, followed by a second-round multiplex PCR. TCRdb processed the multiplex PCR reads anew with MiXCR; each CDR3 protein has one entry. The data hold 580,000 or so distinct CDR3 sequences, with about 40% observed a single time. The CDR3 contains 15 residues. Germline CDR1 is SEHNR and CDR2 is FQNEAQ (reference sequence).

Material: peripheral blood or thyroid tissue (not recorded which). V usage is TRBV7-9 and J usage is TRBJ2-7; 11 nucleotides align to TRBD2. With the DNA end fitting TRBJ2-1 better, the J assignment may be wrong. The TCR originated in an adult man with Graves' hyperthyroidism. CDR3 bases: TGTGCCAGCAGCTTAGCGACTAGCGGGAACAATGAGCAGTTCTTC. Translation gives CASSLATSGNNEQFF.